This T cell receptor (beta chain) came from a study of T cell responses to AZD1222 COVID-19 vaccine (dated by TCRdb to about 2021). Concerning the study at large: A total of approximately 230 trial participants underwent TCR sequencing, of whom about 210 received two doses of AZD1222 and some 26 received two doses of the MenACWY control vaccine. Trial participants were enrolled into age subgroups of 18-55, 56-69 and 70-plus years, which contained around 150, 29 and 61 TCR-sequenced participants, respectively.

Taken from cysteine to phenylalanine, the CDR3 has 14 residues. Left in the record is the CDR3 DNA by itself, 42 bases read in frame from the first base. V is pruned by 3 bases and J by 5 bases, leaving 4 bases of the junction without a gene match. CDR1 and CDR2 are drawn from the germline V gene: SGDLS, YYNGEE. Concerning this clone: It lacks a known antigen. Nothing much larger sits one base from this clone, and base qualities are not available.

The CDR3 regions of human TCRbeta chains were analyzed by immunosequencing. As for the original processing: TCRs in the repertoires were compared against a reference library of SARS-CoV-2-specific TCRs that had been generated with the MIRA antigen-specificity platform. Breadth was defined as the fraction of unique TCRs that were SARS-CoV-2-associated, and depth was defined as the fraction of total T cells that were SARS-CoV-2-associated. Using the MIRA data, each spike-specific TCR was assigned both to the spike region to which the TCR was reactive and to a CD4 or CD8 class. Log10-transformed breadth and depth values were compared by one-way ANOVA with Sidak's multiple comparisons tests. Not all clones reach the TCRdb copy of this immuneACCESS table, which keeps in-frame sequences only. Checked studies attribute under half of the gap to unresolved V genes and leave the rest unexplained. V, J and clone size are those of that table, while D and trimming were read from the DNA. The sample table contains approximately 80,000 clones; only one count was recorded for approximately 85% of them. The ten top clones hold roughly 3.6% of the sample.

What the time point label conveys for this sample: about 28 days (+/-7) after the second vaccine dose. AZD1222 recipients with second doses at about 4 weeks or about 12 weeks were pooled, because spike-specific TCR depth and breadth did not differ between schedules. Vaccinee samples were obtained from the UK trials COV001 and COV002, which included a single-blind randomized controlled phase 2/3 trial of AZD1222 (ChAdOx1 nCoV-19) in healthy adults. For TCRbeta chain sequencing, PBMC samples were collected from trial participants at day 0 and at day 28 after the second dose. What the authors observed across the whole study: The vaccine-associated CD4 TCRs covered the entire spike protein, and the dominant responses fell in regions 160-218 and 743-854. After two AZD1222 doses, spike-specific TCR breadth and depth were significantly higher than at day 0 and than in MenACWY recipients. The 56-69-year group was small, and its depth increase did not reach significance, likely because of low power. Participants were mostly white British and included more females than males, and it was suggested by the authors that clonal diversity may have been underestimated. Conclusions about previously exposed vaccinees were limited because only six AZD1222 recipients were SARS-CoV-2 seropositive at baseline. Nearly half of unique spike-specific TCRs reportedly recognized epitopes outside regions mutated in the B.1.351 and B.1.1.7 variants. No day 14 peak-response samples were available, so repertoires were characterized only after the peak T cell response.

This TCR came from an adult who received the AZD1222 COVID-19 vaccine. The chain uses TRBV9 and TRBJ1-4, and 7 junction bases match TRBD1. Specimen: peripheral blood, collected 28 days after the second AZD1222 dose. In nucleotides, the sequence is TGTGCCAGCAGCGATACAGGGGACAATGAAAAACTGTTTTTT. The translation is CASSDTGDNEKLFF. Full variable domain (CDR3 extended with the reference TRBV9 and TRBJ1-4 proteins): DSGVTQTPKHLITATGQRVTLRCSPRSGDLSVYWYQQSLDQGLQFLIQYYNGEERAKGNILERFSAQQFPDLHSELNLSSLELGDSALYFCASSDTGDNEKLFFGSGTQLSVL.